Below are 28 T cell receptor beta chains sequenced from a single sample in a study of blood T cell repertoires in COVID-19. Profiling relied on immunoSEQ multiplex PCR, and the TCRdb table lists in-frame clones only, not all of them. The sample yields about 200,000 clones, about 91% seen once. The material sequenced was peripheral blood. Receptors were obtained from a man aged 30 to 39 with acute or convalescent COVID-19.

The V gene is TRBV5-1, the J gene TRBJ2-1, with TRBD2 as a possible D gene (6 bases). Looked up from germline, CDR1 is SGHRS and CDR2 is YFSETQ. The CDR3 runs to 14 residues. V was shortened by 4 bases and J by 5 bases, with 13 bases between the two germline ends. In nucleotides, the CDR3 is TGCGCCAGCAGCCCACCGGGACTCAACAATGAGCAGTTCTTC. As protein: CASSPPGLNNEQFF.

V and J are TRBV15 and TRBJ1-4; the D is unclear. With 6 bases removed from V and 8 bases from J, the gap between germline ends came to 7 bases. CDR3 length equals 11 residues. CDR1 is LNHNV, CDR2 YYDKDF, per germline (reference sequence). The CDR3 region has the DNA TGTGCCACCAGACAGTCGGAAAAACTGTTTTTT. Protein product: CATRQSEKLFF. Supplemented by reference TRBV15 and TRBJ1-4, the full variable domain reads DAMVIQNPRYQVTQFGKPVTLSCSQTLNHNVMYWYQQKSSQAPKLLFHYYDKDFNNEADTPDNFQSRRPNTSFCFLDIRSPGLGDTAMYLCATRQSEKLFFGSGTQLSVL.

V is TRBV7-2 and J is TRBJ1-1; D might be TRBD1 (5 bases). Trimming left V 1 base short and J 9 bases short, with 9 bases between. Per the germline V gene, CDR1 is SGHTA and CDR2 is FQGNSA. This CDR3 contains 12 residues. For the CDR3, the DNA is TGTGCCAGCAGCTTAGTAGGGGCCAAAGCTTTCTTT. Protein: CASSLVGAKAFF.

This chain uses TRBV7-9 with TRBJ2-3; 10 positions agree with TRBD2. The CDR3 is made up of 15 amino acids. Germline V CDR1 and CDR2: SEHNR, FQNEAQ (reference sequence). V shed 10 bases, J shed 4 bases, and the junction held 11 bases outside the gene matches. The CDR3 region is CATDGTSVKSDTQYF. For the CDR3, the DNA is TGTGCCACTGACGGGACTAGCGTCAAGTCAGATACGCAGTATTTT.

The chain's CDR3 is CASSYGRGMETQYF. CDR3 DNA: TGTGCCAGCAGCTATGGACGGGGGATGGAGACCCAGTACTTC. This sequence joins TRBV5-4 and TRBJ2-5, with D possibly TRBD2 on 6 matching bases. CDR3 length equals 14 residues. From germline, CDR1 is SGHNT and CDR2 YYREEE (reference sequence). Trimming cost V 3 bases and J 5 bases, with 14 bases left between them.

This chain links TRBV6-6 with TRBJ1-2; tentatively, D is TRBD1 (5 bases). The CDR3 loop spans 12 amino acids. V lost 7 bases and J lost 7, with 13 bases in between. Germline lookup yields CDR1 MNHNY and CDR2 SVGAGI (reference sequence). The CDR3 DNA is TGTGCCAGCACTTTCGGACAAAGTGGCTACACCTTC. This sequence encodes CASTFGQSGYTF.

This clone was seen only once. This chain connects TRBV30 to TRBJ2-1; TRBD2 matches 12 bases. Germline trimming cut 2 bases from V and 8 bases from J; bases unmatched to any gene: 7. Germline V gene lookup returns CDR1 GTSNPN and CDR2 SVGIG (reference sequence). The CDR3 covers 15 residues. CDR3 coding DNA: TGTGCCTGGAGTTTTTCTAGCGGGGGGGCCTATGAGCAGTTCTTC. Protein: CAWSFSSGGAYEQFF.

The rearrangement joins TRBV5-1 to TRBJ1-2; a weak D match, TRBD1 (6 bases). V was trimmed by 2 bases and J by 6 bases, leaving 11 bases between them. Germline V gives CDR1 SGHRS, CDR2 YFSETQ. The CDR3 length is 13 residues. The CDR3 DNA follows: TGCGCCAGCAGCTTACAGGGTTTCAATGGCTACACCTTC. It specifies CASSLQGFNGYTF.

Only one count was recorded for this clone. The chain couples TRBV6-4 to TRBJ1-2, with TRBD1 matching 9 bases. Germline CDR1 and CDR2: MRHNA and SNTAGT. V was clipped by 0 bases and J by 5 bases; unmatched bases: 4. The CDR3 extends over 15 amino acids. CDR3 sequence: CASSDSGTGPYGYTF. The CDR3 nucleotides read TGTGCCAGCAGTGACTCCGGGACAGGGCCTTATGGCTACACCTTC.

This clone showed up just once. In DNA form, the CDR3 reads TGTGCCAGCAGTTTACGTGACAATGAGCAGTTCTTC. Translation gives CASSLRDNEQFF. This sequence joins TRBV12-3 or TRBV12-4 and TRBJ2-1, with D hard to call. Trimming shortened V by 2 bases and J by 5 bases, and 4 bases separated the two germline ends. There are 12 residues in the CDR3.

V usage is TRBV11-2 and J usage is TRBJ2-7; 8 bases align to TRBD1. V was clipped by 5 bases and J by 2 bases; unmatched bases: 11. CDR1 is SGHAT and CDR2 is FQNNGV in the germline V gene. The CDR3 totals 16 residues. In DNA form, the CDR3 reads TGTGCCAGCAGCCCCGAGGACAGGGCGAAGCCCTACGAGCAGTACTTC. It translates to CASSPEDRAKPYEQYF.

This chain joins TRBV6-5 and TRBJ2-7; a possible D gene is TRBD2 (5 bases). V was pared by 10 bases and J by 3 bases, with 16 bases between. Germline V gene lookup returns CDR1 MNHEY and CDR2 SVGAGI. This CDR3 has 13 amino acids. CDR3 sequence reads: CATRKGLNYEQYF. The CDR3 DNA is TGTGCCACCCGCAAAGGACTGAACTACGAGCAGTACTTC.

The rearrangement uses TRBV30 and TRBJ1-2; 9 bases are shared with TRBD1. CDR1 and CDR2 (germline): GTSNPN, SVGIG (reference sequence). The CDR3 extends over 13 amino acids. Losses at the gene ends were 8 bases for V and 4 bases for J; bases not matched to a gene: 8. The CDR3: CAENRGLGYGYTF. The CDR3 coding sequence is TGTGCCGAGAACAGGGGGCTAGGCTATGGCTACACCTTC.

The chain joins TRBV9 to TRBJ1-3, with D unresolved. Trimming took 7 bases from V and 2 from J, leaving 22 bases between them. Germline V CDR1 and CDR2: SGDLS, YYNGEE. The CDR3 extends over 17 amino acids. CDR3 nucleotide sequence: TGTGCCAGCTTAAGGGAGCAGGAGCATATCACTGGAAACACCATATATTTT. This gives the protein CASLREQEHITGNTIYF.

In regard to this clone: This could be a read error, since a much larger clone is one nucleotide away. The rearrangement links TRBV6-1 to TRBJ2-1; the match to TRBD2 covers 13 bases. Germline V gene sequence: CDR1 MNHNS, CDR2 SASEGT. CDR3 length equals 15 residues. V gave up 1 base and J gave up 6 bases; unmatched junction bases: 0. This chain's CDR3 is CASSEGTSGSNEQFF. CDR3 DNA: TGTGCCAGCAGTGAAGGGACTAGCGGGAGCAATGAGCAGTTCTTC.

In nucleotides, the CDR3 is TGTGCCAGCAGCCAAGGGACTACGAACACCGGGGAGCTGTTTTTT. Protein sequence: CASSQGTTNTGELFF. The chain combines TRBV5-4 with TRBJ2-2; the match to TRBD2 covers 7 bases. CDR1 SGHNT and CDR2 YYREEE come from the germline V gene (reference sequence). The CDR3 loop spans 15 amino acids. J was trimmed by 0 bases and V by 4 bases; bases with no gene match: 3.

J is TRBJ1-2 and V is TRBV24-1, with D tentatively TRBD1 (5 bases). The CDR3 contains 17 residues. The V gene lost 0 bases and the J gene lost 4 bases, with 17 bases spanning the gap. Germline V CDR1 and CDR2: KGHDR, SFDVKD. The DNA of the CDR3 is TGTGCCACCAGTGATTTGCTAGACAATCAGGGTCCCTATGGCTACACCTTC. This translates into CATSDLLDNQGPYGYTF.

V gene TRBV11-1 combines with J gene TRBJ2-2, with 9 bases matching TRBD2. Germline values: CDR1 SGHAT, CDR2 FQDESV (reference sequence). The V gene end was trimmed by 4 bases and the J gene end by 5 bases; junction bases not matched to a gene: 8. This CDR3 is built from 16 residues. The CDR3 loop is CASSSYSGGGTGELFF. As DNA, the CDR3 is TGTGCCAGCAGCTCGTATAGCGGGGGAGGGACCGGGGAGCTGTTTTTT.

The genes are TRBV5-5 and TRBJ2-2, with a tentative D call TRBD2 (7 bases). The germline gives CDR1 SGHKS, CDR2 YYEKEE (reference sequence). The CDR3 loop spans 16 amino acids. V was cut by 0 bases and J by 4 bases, with 13 bases left in between. DNA for the CDR3: TGTGCCAGCAGCTTGGAGGGGGGGCCGGCCACCGGGGAGCTGTTTTTT. Its translation is CASSLEGGPATGELFF.

The gene calls are TRBV24-1 and TRBJ2-5; D unresolved. The CDR3 covers 12 residues. V lost 7 bases and J lost 1, with 6 bases in between. From germline, CDR1 is KGHDR and CDR2 SFDVKD. The CDR3 loop is CATRALQETQYF. The CDR3 nucleotides are TGTGCCACCAGGGCCCTCCAAGAGACCCAGTACTTC.

The rearrangement joins TRBV25-1 to TRBJ2-7; 9 nucleotides agree with TRBD1. V lost 8 bases, J lost 3 bases, and 5 bases stayed unmatched. Looked up from germline, CDR1 is MGHDK and CDR2 is SYGVNS. This CDR3 has 13 amino acids. As DNA, the CDR3 is TGTGCCAGCGCCGGGACAGGGTACTACGAGCAGTACTTC. Translation: CASAGTGYYEQYF.

The chain recombines TRBV6-1 with TRBJ2-1; D not resolved. Between the trimmed V and J ends, which lost 1 base and 12 bases, there was a span of 10 bases. The CDR3 has 12 residues. Per germline, CDR1 MNHNS and CDR2 SASEGT. The CDR3 DNA reads TGTGCCAGCAGTGAAGTTCGAGTAAGGCAGTTCTTC. As protein: CASSEVRVRQFF.

The rearrangement uses TRBV27 and TRBJ2-7; TRBD1 agrees at 7 bases. There are 14 residues in the CDR3. Germline trimming cut 3 bases from V and 5 bases from J; bases unmatched to any gene: 7. Germline CDR1 and CDR2: MNHEY and SMNVEV (reference sequence). CDR3 DNA sequence: TGTGCCAGCAGTTTTAACAGGGGTCGGCACGAGCAGTACTTC. As protein: CASSFNRGRHEQYF.

The V gene is TRBV5-1, the J gene TRBJ1-5; 10 nucleotides line up with TRBD1. Germline V gene data show CDR1 as SGHRS and CDR2 as YFSETQ. CDR3 length: 16 amino acids. The ends lost 0 bases at V and 7 bases at J; junction bases unmatched: 7. CDR3 sequence (DNA): TGCGCCAGCAGCTTGGGGACAGGGGGATCCGGGCAGCCCCAGCATTTT. Translated: CASSLGTGGSGQPQHF.

This chain joins TRBV5-7 and TRBJ1-1; a possible D gene is TRBD1 (6 bases). TRBV5-7 is known as an ORF, though its function is uncertain. V was clipped by 1 base and J by 1 base, with 8 bases between them. The CDR3 has 14 residues. The CDR3 loop reads CASSLPGENTEAFF. The CDR3 coding sequence is TGTGCCAGCAGCTTGCCAGGGGAGAACACTGAAGCTTTCTTT.

The gene calls are TRBV6-5 and TRBJ2-7; 8 bases fit TRBD1. Trimming took 6 bases from V and 1 from J; bases not matched to a gene: 5. The CDR3 runs 14 residues. Germline V gene lookup returns CDR1 MNHEY and CDR2 SVGAGI. CDR3 sequence: CASREGQASYEQYF. The CDR3 nucleotides read TGTGCCAGCAGAGAGGGACAGGCGTCCTACGAGCAGTACTTC.

The rearrangement links TRBV6-5 to TRBJ2-3; D remains unclear. The CDR3 contains 11 residues. The V gene's germline CDR1 is MNHEY and CDR2 SVGAGI. The V end was cut by 5 bases, the J end by 6 bases, with 6 bases between. The CDR3 loop reads CASSLPDTQYF. DNA of the CDR3: TGTGCCAGCAGTCTCCCGGATACGCAGTATTTT.

The chain recombines TRBV20-1 with TRBJ1-2; 9 bases line up with TRBD1. Looked up from germline, CDR1 is DFQATT and CDR2 is SNEGSKA (reference sequence). This CDR3 spans 15 amino acids. V lost 3 bases, J lost 5 bases, and 10 bases stayed unmatched. CDR3 sequence (DNA): TGCAGTGCTAGTCCCGGGACAGGGTTAATATATGGCTACACCTTC. The encoded protein is CSASPGTGLIYGYTF.